The next 10 T cell receptor beta chains were all read from a single sample in a study of T cells in Graves' hyperthyroidism and ophthalmopathy (dated 2019 in TCRdb). Library generation was performed with multiplex PCR. Instrument on record: Illumina HiSeq 2000. The TCR beta CDR3 regions were amplified from the RNA transcripts. For the first round of RT-PCR on the TCR CDR3, the HTBI primer set was used together with the Qiagen OneStep RT-PCR kit. Through fastp at Q25 and MiXCR, TCRdb rebuilt clones from the public reads, retaining in-frame beta chains. Each entry is one CDR3 protein sequence, shown with its most common DNA and genes. Present in this sample are hundreds of thousands of distinct CDR3 sequences, less than 45% of which were seen just once. The top ten clonotypes cover 6.5% to 9% of the sample. The sample taken for sequencing was peripheral blood or thyroid tissue (not recorded which). The receptors were gathered from an adult man with Graves' disease, either hyperthyroidism or ophthalmopathy (not recorded which).

This clonotype was seen ten or more times. The chain carries TRBV7-9 and TRBJ2-7; D gene uncertain. CDR1 and CDR2 from the germline V gene are SEHNR and FQNEAQ (reference sequence). The length of the CDR3 is 14 residues. Trimming removed 1 base from V and 0 bases from J, with 7 bases in between. The CDR3 sequence: CASSLDSSSYEQYF. CDR3 DNA: TGTGCCAGCAGCTTAGACTCTTCCTCCTACGAGCAGTACTTC.

This clonotype was recorded many times. The chain uses TRBV7-9 and TRBJ1-1; 7 bases map to TRBD1. The CDR3 covers 14 residues. With V trimmed by 5 bases and J by 2 bases, 5 bases remained unmatched. Germline-derived CDR1 and CDR2 are SEHNR and FQNEAQ (reference sequence). The CDR3 sequence is CASSVRGFNTEAFF. In DNA, the CDR3 is TGTGCCAGCAGCGTCAGGGGGTTCAACACTGAAGCTTTCTTT.

This chain joins TRBV19 and TRBJ2-7, with D maybe TRBD1 (7 bases). Germline values: CDR1 LNHDA, CDR2 SQIVND (reference sequence). Trimming left V 11 bases short and J 0 bases short, with 14 bases between. CDR3 length: 13 amino acids. DNA of the CDR3: TGTGCCGCGGGACAGCGTAACTCCTACGAGCAGTACTTC. Encoded protein: CAAGQRNSYEQYF.

The chain couples TRBV15 to TRBJ1-4; a weak D match, TRBD1 (5 bases). This CDR3 region has 15 residues. The germline V and J ends were trimmed by 2 bases and 6 bases, with 13 bases remaining between them. The germline V gene has CDR1 LNHNV and CDR2 YYDKDF (reference sequence). The CDR3 is CATSRSGGGDEKLFF. The CDR3 DNA is TGTGCCACCAGCAGATCGGGGGGGGGAGATGAAAAACTGTTTTTT.

This clonotype was seen many times. The chain links TRBV29-1 to TRBJ2-7; TRBD2 matches 11 bases. Germline assignment: CDR1 SQVTM and CDR2 ANQGSEA. There are 14 residues in the CDR3. With 6 bases clipped from V and 2 bases from J, the junction kept 6 bases outside the gene matches. CDR3 coding DNA: TGCAGCGTGTCCACTAGCGGGAGCGCCTACGAGCAGTACTTC. This codes for CSVSTSGSAYEQYF.

A remark on this clonotype: Without the conserved terminal phenylalanine or tryptophan, this CDR3 likely stems from a read error. No DNA is shown, since the ends of the CDR3 on it are uncertain; the CDR3 is the one TCRdb lists. The chain is built from TRBV3-1 and TRBJ2-5; the listed D gene, TRBD1, was not tested against the DNA. Germline CDR1 is LGHDT and CDR2 is YNNKEL (reference sequence). The CDR3 totals 8 residues, both ends included. CDR3 amino acids: CASSYRDR.

A note on this clonotype: The junction does not match germline at one end; this may be a read error. The rearrangement uses TRBV24-1 and TRBJ1-1; no reliable D call. Per the germline V gene, CDR1 is KGHDR and CDR2 is SFDVKD. The CDR3 contains 13 residues. DNA of the CDR3: TGTGCCACCAGTGATGAGCTGACCCGTGAAACTTTCTTT. This encodes CATSDELTRETFF.

This clonotype occurred many times. The gene calls are TRBV29-1 and TRBJ2-5; TRBD2 agrees at 8 bases. Trimming took 5 bases from V and 10 from J; bases not matched to a gene: 6. Germline V lookup: CDR1 SQVTM, CDR2 ANQGSEA. CDR3 length: 11 amino acids. The CDR3 DNA follows: TGCAGCGTTTCGGGACTAGTGATCCAGTACTTC. The encoded protein is CSVSGLVIQYF. The full variable domain, completed using reference TRBV29-1 and TRBJ2-5, is SAVISQKPSRDICQRGTSLTIQCQVDSQVTMMFWYRQQPGQSLTLIATANQGSEATYESGFVIDKFPISRPNLTFSTLTVSNMSPEDSSIYLCSVSGLVIQYFGPGTRLLVL.

In its sample, this clonotype was seen many times. This chain uses TRBV19 with TRBJ1-5; no reliable D call. V lost 3 bases, J lost 2 bases, and 11 bases lay in between. Germline lookup yields CDR1 LNHDA and CDR2 SQIVND (reference sequence). The CDR3 has 15 residues. CDR3 protein: CASSMRRRRNQPQHF. CDR3 bases: TGTGCCAGTAGTATGCGCAGGAGACGCAATCAGCCCCAGCATTTT. The entire variable domain, with the rest obtained from reference TRBV19 and TRBJ1-5, is as follows: DGGITQSPKYLFRKEGQNVTLSCEQNLNHDAMYWYRQDPGQGLRLIYYSQIVNDFQKGDIAEGYSVSREKKESFPLTVTSAQKNPTAFYLCASSMRRRRNQPQHFGDGTRLSIL.

The genes are TRBV20-1 and TRBJ1-1; a possible D gene is TRBD1 (6 bases). This CDR3 is 13 amino acids long. Trimming pared 5 bases from V and 0 bases from J, leaving 10 bases between. Looked up from germline, CDR1 is DFQATT and CDR2 is SNEGSKA (reference sequence). CDR3 residues: CSAGQMMNTEAFF. CDR3 nucleotide sequence: TGCAGTGCTGGACAGATGATGAACACTGAAGCTTTCTTT.